This T cell receptor beta chain was captured in a study of T cell responses to AZD1222 COVID-19 vaccine. Overall study context: Second-dose intervals near 4 or 12 weeks were combined.

Measured with immunoSEQ multiplex PCR; TCRdb has only the in-frame clones, and not every one. The sample lists approximately 120,000 clones; roughly nine tenths were seen once. About this clone: Its antigen is not identified.

Study conclusions and caveats: Reportedly, close to half of spike-specific TCRs are directed against unmutated variant regions. Only after the peak T cell response were repertoires sampled. Donors were largely white British and mainly female; clonal diversity was possibly underestimated.

This CDR3 has 15 amino acids. The germline V and J ends were trimmed by 4 bases and 0 bases, with 11 bases remaining between them. Germline V gives CDR1 SGHAT, CDR2 FQDESV (reference sequence). The material was peripheral blood, obtained on day 0 of AZD1222 vaccination. The chain links TRBV11-1 to TRBJ2-3, with D maybe TRBD1 (5 bases). This TCR derives from an adult in good health. The CDR3 coding sequence is TGTGCCAGCAGCTCGGACACGGCGAGCACAGATACGCAGTATTTT. Translated, it gives CASSSDTASTDTQYF.